These 10 T cell receptor beta chains were all obtained from the same sample, sequenced in a study of blood T cell repertoires in COVID-19. Sequencing used immunoSEQ multiplex PCR; TCRdb keeps in-frame clones, though not all of them. Found here are a few hundred thousand clones, around nine tenths of them singletons; the top ten hold 6.5% to 8.5%. What was sequenced was PBMCs or T cells enriched from blood (not recorded which). All receptors come from a woman in her fifties or sixties who had recovered from COVID-19.

In DNA, the CDR3 is TGTGCCAGCAGGGGGACAGTCGACAACTATGGCTACACCTTC. This translates into CASRGTVDNYGYTF. V usage is TRBV2 and J usage is TRBJ1-2; 7 positions agree with TRBD1. Germline V lookup: CDR1 SNHLY, CDR2 FYNNEI. V lost 6 bases and J lost 2; bases outside the gene matches: 6. This CDR3 contains 14 residues.

The rearrangement links TRBV5-1 to TRBJ2-5; possible D gene TRBD1, 6 bases. Trimming pared 0 bases from V and 1 base from J, leaving 22 bases between. The CDR3 covers 19 residues. Germline CDR1 is SGHRS and CDR2 is YFSETQ. CDR3 nucleotide sequence: TGCGCCAGCAGCTTGGAGACCTCCGGGACAACGACCATCCAAGAGACCCAGTACTTC. Its protein is CASSLETSGTTTIQETQYF.

V gene TRBV6-5 combines with J gene TRBJ2-7; 7 nucleotides line up with TRBD2. V was clipped by 7 bases and J by 1 base; unmatched bases: 7. CDR3 length: 14 amino acids. CDR1 and CDR2 (germline): MNHEY, SVGAGI. CDR3 coding DNA: TGTGCCAGCATGGGGGGGATAGGATCCTACGAGCAGTACGTC. It specifies CASMGGIGSYEQYV.

The chain employs TRBV15 and TRBJ2-7, with 12 bases matching TRBD2. V shed 5 bases and J 2 bases; nucleotides not matched to a gene: 10. Looked up from germline, CDR1 is LNHNV and CDR2 is YYDKDF (reference sequence). The CDR3 extends over 17 amino acids. CDR3 region: CATSGGLAGYPTYEQYV. The CDR3 coding sequence is TGTGCCACCAGCGGGGGACTAGCGGGCTACCCTACCTACGAGCAGTACGTC.

V and J are TRBV6-4 and TRBJ2-1; 15 bases agree with TRBD2. CDR1 is MRHNA, CDR2 SNTAGT, per germline. The CDR3 loop spans 16 amino acids. The V and J ends lost 6 bases and 2 bases, in that order; junction bases with no gene match: 2. The CDR3 coding sequence is TGTGCCAGCAGCCGGACTAGCGGGGGGGCCTACAATGAGCAGTTCTTC. This gives the protein CASSRTSGGAYNEQFF.

The chain carries TRBV4-1 and TRBJ1-4; 11 nucleotides align to TRBD1. CDR1 and CDR2 from the germline V gene are MGHRA and YSYEKL. The CDR3 loop spans 16 amino acids. After removal of 5 bases from V and 2 bases from J, the junction contained 4 bases not matched to a gene. The DNA of the CDR3 is TGCGCCAGCAGCAGCCGGGACAGGGGGACTAATGAAAAACTGTTTTTT. Its translation is CASSSRDRGTNEKLFF.

The chain uses TRBV11-2 and TRBJ2-3; no reliable D call. Trimming stripped 2 bases from V and 1 base from J, with 16 bases between. Germline CDR1 and CDR2: SGHAT and FQNNGV. This CDR3 region has 17 residues. The CDR3 reads CASSLMSVPARTDTQYF. The CDR3 nucleotides read TGTGCCAGCAGCTTAATGTCGGTGCCAGCGCGCACAGATACGCAGTATTTT.

As to this clone: At the DNA level, this CDR3 is encoded by other sequences in the same sample as well. This chain joins TRBV7-9 and TRBJ2-3; 10 bases match TRBD2. Germline trimming cut 2 bases from V and 1 base from J; bases unmatched to any gene: 0. The CDR3 covers 15 residues. Germline CDR1 and CDR2: SEHNR and FQNEAQ (reference sequence). The CDR3 reads CASSLLAGGTDTQYF. The DNA of the CDR3 is TGTGCCAGCAGCTTACTAGCGGGGGGCACAGATACGCAGTATTTT.

J is TRBJ1-3 and V is TRBV5-4; TRBD1 might be the D (5 bases). Trimming took 1 base from V and 2 from J, leaving 10 bases between them. The CDR3 loop spans 15 amino acids. Germline V gene lookup returns CDR1 SGHNT and CDR2 YYREEE (reference sequence). The CDR3 DNA reads TGTGCCAGCAGCTTGAGGGGAGGCCCTGGAAACACCATATATTTT. Translating it yields CASSLRGGPGNTIYF.

The chain couples TRBV30 to TRBJ2-1; D may be TRBD2 (5 bases). With 4 bases removed from V and 3 bases from J, the gap between germline ends came to 13 bases. The CDR3 loop spans 14 amino acids. Germline CDR1 reads GTSNPN; CDR2 reads SVGIG (reference sequence). The DNA of the CDR3 is TGTGCCTGGACCCCCGGAGGAGGCTACAATGAGCAGTTCTTC. Its translation: CAWTPGGGYNEQFF.